This is a list of T cell receptor beta chains from one sample in a study of cytomegalovirus exposure and HLA in healthy donors. Only in-frame clones appear in the TCRdb table, and some are missing; sequencing was by immunoSEQ multiplex PCR. Among 100,000 or so clones listed, more than 75% were seen once. The specimen was PBMCs. These receptors were collected from a woman aged 50 to 65 in good health and CMV-seropositive. The CDR3 runs from the conserved cysteine through the conserved F or W. A D gene is named only where the DNA matches it firmly. Part of the rows lack a size; the others show once, few, many or a class for expanded clones.

TRBD1	-	TRBV5-1	TRBJ1-1	CASSLATGGQTEAFF	TGCGCCAGCAGCTTGGCGACAGGGGGACAAACTGAAGCTTTCTTT
-	-	TRBV9	TRBJ2-6	CASSKSTRTTGANVLTF	TGTGCCAGCAGCAAGAGCACCCGGACAACTGGGGCCAACGTCCTGACTTTC
TRBD2	-	TRBV5-6	TRBJ2-1	CASSPLGLAGNNEQFF	TGTGCCAGCAGCCCTCTCGGGCTAGCGGGAAACAATGAGCAGTTCTTC
-	few	TRBV30	TRBJ1-2	CAWSVGMAGGGYTF	TGTGCCTGGAGTGTAGGGATGGCGGGGGGTGGCTACACCTTC
TRBD2	-	TRBV15	TRBJ2-7	CATSMTSGVGSSYEQYF	TGTGCCACCAGCATGACTAGCGGGGTGGGTTCCTCCTACGAGCAGTACTTC
TRBD2	-	TRBV13	TRBJ2-1	CASSLKRGGYQDNEQFF	TGTGCCAGCAGCTTAAAGCGGGGGGGCTATCAAGACAATGAGCAGTTCTTC
-	-	TRBV7-2	TRBJ2-7	CASSLAGYDEQYF	TGTGCCAGCAGCTTGGCGGGATACGACGAGCAGTACTTC
TRBD1	-	TRBV10-3	TRBJ1-5	CAIGELGQAVKGPQHF	TGTGCCATCGGTGAGCTAGGACAGGCTGTAAAAGGGCCCCAGCATTTT
-	-	TRBV5-6	TRBJ2-2	CASSQTIGGELFF	TGTGCCAGCAGCCAAACTATTGGCGGGGAGCTGTTTTTT
TRBD2	once	TRBV4-2	TRBJ2-7	CASSQEGLAGVNSEQYF	TGTGCCAGCAGCCAAGAGGGACTAGCGGGAGTGAACTCCGAGCAGTACTTC
TRBD1	-	TRBV30	TRBJ1-5	CAWSPGTGANQPQHF	TGTGCCTGGAGTCCCGGGACAGGGGCTAATCAGCCCCAGCATTTT
TRBD2	-	TRBV5-1	TRBJ2-4	CASSLRSSGAQNIQYF	TGCGCCAGCAGCTTGAGATCTAGCGGGGCCCAAAACATTCAGTACTTC
-	few	TRBV7-9	TRBJ1-2	CASSLDSYGYTF	TGTGCCAGCAGCCTGGACAGCTATGGCTACACCTTC
-	-	TRBV28	TRBJ1-5	CASRSTHQGNQPQHF	TGTGCCAGCAGGTCTACTCACCAGGGGAATCAGCCCCAGCATTTT
-	-	TRBV11-2	TRBJ2-7	CASSHRRGEQYF	TGTGCCAGCAGCCATCGACGCGGGGAGCAGTACTTC
-	-	TRBV7-2	TRBJ2-7	CASSPTGSYEQYF	TGTGCCAGCAGCCCTACAGGATCCTACGAGCAGTACTTC
-	-	TRBV29-1	TRBJ1-2	CSVAGAGDGYTF	TGCAGCGTTGCAGGGGCGGGTGATGGCTACACCTTC
-	-	TRBV7-3	TRBJ1-2	CASSLGDSGGYTF	TGTGCCAGCAGCTTGGGGGACTCCGGTGGCTACACCTTC
TRBD1	once	TRBV29-1	TRBJ2-7	CSVELGQGSSYEQYF	TGCAGCGTTGAACTGGGACAGGGGAGCTCCTACGAGCAGTACTTC
TRBD1	-	TRBV6-1	TRBJ1-4	CATEREAGGKKLFF	TGTGCCACCGAGAGGGAGGCAGGGGGGAAAAAACTGTTTTTT
-	-	TRBV2	TRBJ2-6	CAILTREGSSGANVLTF	TGTGCCATTCTCACCCGGGAAGGCAGCTCTGGGGCCAACGTCCTGACTTTC
TRBD1	-	TRBV10-3	TRBJ1-5	CAISPGQAFNQPQHF	TGTGCCATCAGTCCGGGACAGGCCTTCAATCAGCCCCAGCATTTT
-	-	TRBV11-2	TRBJ2-2	CASSFAEKVGELFF	TGTGCCAGCAGCTTCGCGGAGAAGGTCGGGGAGCTGTTTTTT
TRBD1	few	TRBV5-1	TRBJ1-1	CASSSGQGSAEAFF	TGCGCCAGCAGCTCCGGACAGGGTAGCGCTGAAGCTTTCTTT
-	-	TRBV7-9	TRBJ1-4	CASSTAGEKLFF	TGTGCCAGCAGCACCGCGGGAGAAAAACTGTTTTTT
-	once	TRBV27	TRBJ1-2	CASSPVGAGERGGYTF	TGTGCCAGCAGCCCCGTCGGGGCAGGGGAACGTGGTGGCTACACCTTC
-	-	TRBV5-1	TRBJ1-1	CASSLGGTGLGTEAFF	TGCGCCAGCAGCTTGGGGGGAACAGGGCTGGGAACTGAAGCTTTCTTT
TRBD2	-	TRBV7-9	TRBJ2-5	CASGAELAGAEETQYF	TGTGCCAGCGGAGCCGAACTAGCGGGGGCTGAAGAGACCCAGTACTTC
-	-	TRBV27	TRBJ2-1	CATRQAVEQFF	TGTGCCACAAGACAGGCGGTTGAGCAGTTCTTC
TRBD1	few	TRBV4-2	TRBJ1-2	CASSQETGASDGYTF	TGTGCCAGCAGCCAAGAAACAGGGGCATCGGATGGCTACACCTTC
TRBD1	-	TRBV6-6	TRBJ1-2	CASSYPGQGEYGYTF	TGTGCCAGCAGTTACCCTGGACAGGGGGAATATGGCTACACCTTC
TRBD1	-	TRBV27	TRBJ2-7	CASSPGDSSYEQYF	TGTGCCAGCAGTCCCGGGGACAGCTCCTACGAGCAGTACTTC
-	-	TRBV7-6	TRBJ1-1	CASSLTEGTEAFF	TGTGCCAGCAGCTTAACGGAGGGGACTGAAGCTTTCTTT
-	-	TRBV6-5	TRBJ2-5	CASSRGTGETQYF	TGTGCCAGCAGCCGCGGGACGGGGGAGACCCAGTACTTC
-	-	TRBV9	TRBJ1-5	CASSVGRSNQPQHF	TGTGCCAGCAGCGTAGGGAGGAGCAATCAGCCCCAGCATTTT
TRBD2	-	TRBV9	TRBJ2-3	CASSAFGLAGTDTQYF	TGTGCCAGCAGCGCCTTTGGACTAGCGGGCACAGATACGCAGTATTTT
-	few	TRBV7-9	TRBJ1-5	CASSSLDSNSNQPQHF	TGTGCCAGCAGCTCGTTGGACAGCAATAGCAATCAGCCCCAGCATTTT